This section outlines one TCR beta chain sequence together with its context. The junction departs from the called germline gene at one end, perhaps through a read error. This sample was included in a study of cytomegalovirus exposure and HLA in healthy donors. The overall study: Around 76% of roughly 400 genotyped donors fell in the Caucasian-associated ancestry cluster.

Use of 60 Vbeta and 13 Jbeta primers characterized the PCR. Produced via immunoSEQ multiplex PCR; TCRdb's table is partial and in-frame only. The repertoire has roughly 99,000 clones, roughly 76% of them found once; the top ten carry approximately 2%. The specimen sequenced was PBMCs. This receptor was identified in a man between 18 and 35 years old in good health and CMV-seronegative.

CDR3 residues: CSFEQGGTGELFF. Written as DNA, the CDR3 is TGCAGCTTTGAGCAGGGGGGTACCGGGGAGCTGTTTTTT. The chain couples TRBV29-1 to TRBJ2-2; D is perhaps TRBD1 (7 bases). The CDR3 totals 13 residues. CDR1 and CDR2 (germline): SQVTM, ANQGSEA.